This TCR beta chain was recovered during a study of graft-versus-host responses after intestinal transplantation. Turning to the study itself: Every recipient had anti-thymocyte globulin induction and about three years of tacrolimus plus steroids. Study outcomes and limitations: The presence of high graft-versus-host to host-versus-graft clonal ratios in allografts characterized patients with graft-donor T cell macrochimerism.

Sequencing used immunoSEQ multiplex PCR; TCRdb keeps in-frame clones, though not all of them. The sample has some 130,000 clones, roughly 95% seen once. This clone was observed a single time. Its antigen is not known. Material: unstimulated CD8+ T cells sorted from spleen or lymph node cells, obtained before intestinal transplant. This TCR derives from a human donor who received an intestinal transplant.

The CDR3 DNA sequence: TGTGCCAGCAGTAAGACCCGGACAGTTGGGGAGACCCAGTACTTC. Its translation: CASSKTRTVGETQYF. This chain joins TRBV6-5 and TRBJ2-5, with D possibly being TRBD1 (6 bases). In germline, CDR1 is MNHEY, CDR2 SVGAGI. Trimming pared 5 bases from V and 5 bases from J, leaving 18 bases between. The CDR3 covers 15 residues.